The 23 T cell receptor beta chains below come from one sample, sequenced in a study of blood T cell repertoires in COVID-19. Only in-frame clones appear in the TCRdb table, and some are missing; sequencing was by immunoSEQ multiplex PCR. The data contain some 290,000 clones, over 65% of them seen just once; the ten biggest clones take up roughly 4.5%. Sequences were obtained from peripheral blood. The receptor source for this set is a man in his sixties who had recovered from COVID-19.

The V call is TRBV6-2 or TRBV6-3, the J call TRBJ2-2; 10 nucleotides match TRBD2. V trimming: 6 bases; J trimming: 0 bases; junction bases outside the gene matches: 4. The CDR3 covers 16 residues. The germline CDR1 and CDR2 sequences are MNHEY and SVGEGT. The CDR3 DNA sequence: TGTGCCAGCAGCACCGGGACTAGCGCGAACACCGGGGAGCTGTTTTTT. It codes for CASSTGTSANTGELFF.

The V call is TRBV2, the J call TRBJ2-3; TRBD2 might be the D (5 bases). The CDR3 has 12 amino acids. Looked up from germline, CDR1 is SNHLY and CDR2 is FYNNEI. Between the trimmed V and J ends, which lost 4 bases and 9 bases, there was a span of 11 bases. This CDR3 reads CASSVWGETQYF. CDR3 nucleotides: TGTGCCAGCAGTGTCTGGGGAGAAACGCAGTATTTT.

V is TRBV30 and J is TRBJ1-2; D gene unclear. The CDR3 spans 10 residues. The ends were cut back, 7 bases at V and 11 bases at J, with 14 bases in the middle. CDR1 is GTSNPN, CDR2 SVGIG, per germline (reference sequence). The CDR3 region is CASRSPGYTF. CDR3 coding DNA: TGTGCCTCCCGAAGTCCGGGATACACCTTC.

The V and J genes are TRBV5-1 and TRBJ2-7; 10 positions agree with TRBD1. Germline V gives CDR1 SGHRS, CDR2 YFSETQ. The CDR3 sequence is 15 residues long. V shed 0 bases, J shed 3 bases, and the junction held 3 bases outside the gene matches. DNA for the CDR3: TGCGCCAGCAGCTTGGGCGGACAGGGGGGCTACGAGCAGTACTTC. It encodes CASSLGGQGGYEQYF.

This clone is a singleton in its sample. The chain has TRBV19 and TRBJ2-1; 9 bases agree with TRBD1. The germline V gene encodes CDR1 LNHDA and CDR2 SQIVND (reference sequence). The V segment lost 6 bases and the J segment 3 bases; nucleotides outside the gene matches: 18. This CDR3 has 19 residues. As DNA, the CDR3 is TGTGCCAGTAGCTTCGGGGGACAGGGACAGGGCTACTACTACAATGAGCAGTTCTTC. Residues: CASSFGGQGQGYYYNEQFF.

The gene calls are TRBV2 and TRBJ1-6, with 7 bases that match TRBD1. Per the germline V gene, CDR1 is SNHLY and CDR2 is FYNNEI. This CDR3 comprises 14 residues. Germline trimming cut 6 bases from V and 8 bases from J; bases unmatched to any gene: 7. CDR3 DNA sequence: TGTGCCAGCAGGGTCACAGGGGTGGATTCACCCCTCCACTTT. Protein: CASRVTGVDSPLHF.

As concerns this clone: The sample carries other DNA sequences with the same CDR3. CDR3 in amino acids: CASSLRDTNYGYTF. CDR3 nucleotide sequence: TGTGCCAGCAGCCTCCGGGACACTAACTATGGCTACACCTTC. The chain recombines TRBV13 with TRBJ1-2, with D maybe TRBD1 (6 bases). Per the germline V gene, CDR1 is PRHDT and CDR2 is FYEKMQ (reference sequence). This CDR3 is 14 amino acids long. V gave up 5 bases and J gave up 0 bases, with 10 bases separating them.

The chain joins TRBV5-6 to TRBJ2-2; D remains unclear. V shed 1 base and J shed 6 bases, with 4 bases lying between them. Germline-derived CDR1 and CDR2 are SGHDT and YYEEEE. The CDR3 spans 12 residues. The DNA for the CDR3 is TGTGCCAGCAGCTTGTCTCCCGGGGAGCTGTTTTTT. Amino acids: CASSLSPGELFF.

The chain has TRBV27 and TRBJ2-5; 10 positions match TRBD1. The germline CDR1 and CDR2 sequences are MNHEY and SMNVEV (reference sequence). V lost 6 bases, J lost 5 bases, and 6 bases stayed unmatched. CDR3 size: 14 residues. The CDR3 DNA is TGTGCCAGCAGGAGACAGGGGGCTGGGGAGACCCAGTACTTC. Protein: CASRRQGAGETQYF.

In regard to this clone: The junction departs from the called germline gene at one end, perhaps through a read error. CDR3: CASSQQGLAGDVTHF. CDR3 bases: TGTGCCAGCAGCCAGCAAGGGCTAGCGGGGGACGTGACGCACTTC. The chain couples TRBV7-2 to TRBJ2-5; 10 bases agree with TRBD2. CDR3 length: 15 amino acids. CDR1 and CDR2 (germline): SGHTA, FQGNSA.

The V call is TRBV9, the J call TRBJ2-2; TRBD2 matches at 7 bases. Trimming took 0 bases from V and 2 from J; bases not matched to a gene: 4. This CDR3 is 16 amino acids long. Per germline, CDR1 SGDLS and CDR2 YYNGEE. The CDR3 protein is CASSVAGGGNTGELFF. CDR3 coding DNA: TGTGCCAGCAGCGTAGCCGGCGGGGGTAACACCGGGGAGCTGTTTTTT.

This clone was counted once. This chain joins TRBV5-5 and TRBJ2-1, with a possible D match to TRBD2 (5 bases). V was cut by 2 bases and J by 6 bases, with 27 bases left in between. This CDR3 region has 19 residues. Germline values: CDR1 SGHKS, CDR2 YYEKEE (reference sequence). The CDR3 nucleotides are TGTGCCAGCAGCTTCGGAATCCTCGGAGGCCGACGTCTGGGCAATGAGCAGTTCTTC. Protein product: CASSFGILGGRRLGNEQFF.

This clone has only one observation. This chain connects TRBV7-6 to TRBJ2-1, with D possibly matching TRBD2 (6 bases). Germline lookup yields CDR1 SGHVS and CDR2 FNYEAQ. V was shortened by 2 bases and J by 5 bases, with 13 bases between the two germline ends. The CDR3 extends over 15 amino acids. The CDR3 reads CASSLSSGSHNEQFF. CDR3 nucleotide sequence: TGTGCCAGCAGCTTAAGCAGCGGGTCCCACAATGAGCAGTTCTTC.

This rearrangement joins TRBV6-6 to TRBJ2-7; TRBD1 matches at 10 bases. From germline, CDR1 is MNHNY and CDR2 SVGAGI (reference sequence). J gave up 3 bases and V 7 bases, and 9 bases lay outside the gene matches. The length of the CDR3 is 15 residues. The CDR3 region has the DNA TGTGCCAGCAATCTTGGGGGGACAGGGGACTACGAGCAGTACTTC. This gives the protein CASNLGGTGDYEQYF.

The J gene is TRBJ1-5, the V gene TRBV5-1; no definite D call. Deletions cut 1 base from V and 0 bases from J, with 11 bases between. CDR1 and CDR2 (germline): SGHRS, YFSETQ. This CDR3 comprises 16 residues. The CDR3 protein is CASSLLGLDSNQPQHF. The CDR3, as DNA: TGCGCCAGCAGCTTGTTAGGACTTGATAGCAATCAGCCCCAGCATTTT. Based on the CDR3 plus reference TRBV5-1 and TRBJ1-5, the full variable domain is KAGVTQTPRYLIKTRGQQVTLSCSPISGHRSVSWYQQTPGQGLQFLFEYFSETQRNKGNFPGRFSGRQFSNSRSEMNVSTLELGDSALYLCASSLLGLDSNQPQHFGDGTRLSIL.

The chain combines TRBV5-1 with TRBJ1-4; 7 nucleotides line up with TRBD1. Germline CDR1 SGHRS, CDR2 YFSETQ. The CDR3 runs to 13 residues. The J segment lost 6 bases and the V segment lost 4 bases, leaving 3 bases of the junction unmatched. The CDR3 is CASSLGTDEKLFF. For the CDR3, the DNA is TGCGCCAGCAGCCTAGGGACAGATGAAAAACTGTTTTTT.

This clone was observed once. The chain combines TRBV24-1 with TRBJ1-2, with D perhaps matching TRBD1 (5 bases). The CDR3 sequence is 14 residues long. The V end was cut by 4 bases, the J end by 8 bases, with 16 bases between. CDR1 and CDR2 (germline): KGHDR, SFDVKD. CDR3: CATSDHLTDRGYTF. DNA for the CDR3: TGTGCCACCAGTGACCACCTGACAGATAGAGGCTACACCTTC.

The chain combines TRBV11-2 with TRBJ2-7; possibly TRBD1 for D (5 bases). V dropped 5 bases and J dropped 6 bases, with 14 bases sitting between them. The CDR3 is 13 residues long. Germline assignment: CDR1 SGHAT and CDR2 FQNNGV. DNA of the CDR3: TGTGCCAGCAGCGGAGACAGTATAACCGAGCAGTACTTC. It is translated as CASSGDSITEQYF.

V usage is TRBV5-5 and J usage is TRBJ2-4; D gene unclear. V was trimmed by 2 bases and J by 0 bases, leaving 24 bases between them. This CDR3 has 20 amino acids. The germline V gene has CDR1 SGHKS and CDR2 YYEKEE (reference sequence). CDR3 nucleotides: TGTGCCAGCAGCTTAGTCTGGCATTCGACAAGTAAACTAGCCAAAAACATTCAGTACTTC. Residues: CASSLVWHSTSKLAKNIQYF.

Written as DNA, the CDR3 is TGTGCCAGCAGTGAAGCGGGGGGAGCAGGTTCACCCCTCCACTTT. This sequence encodes CASSEAGGAGSPLHF. The genes are TRBV2 and TRBJ1-6; weak D call: TRBD1 (5 bases). Trimming left V 0 bases short and J 9 bases short, with 12 bases between. The CDR3 loop spans 15 amino acids. Germline loops: CDR1 SNHLY, CDR2 FYNNEI.

The J gene is TRBJ1-1, the V gene TRBV11-2, with no clear D. This CDR3 comprises 14 residues. Deletions cut 5 bases from V and 1 base from J, with 11 bases between. Germline lookup yields CDR1 SGHAT and CDR2 FQNNGV. For the CDR3, the DNA is TGTGCCAGCAGCCGCCCCCTACCGAACACTGAAGCTTTCTTT. It codes for CASSRPLPNTEAFF.

The chain links TRBV18 to TRBJ2-3; 7 bases are a match to TRBD1. Germline CDR1 KGHSH, CDR2 LQKENI. With 4 bases clipped from V and 5 bases from J, the junction kept 9 bases outside the gene matches. CDR3 length equals 15 residues. The CDR3 region is CASSQMGQMGDTQYF. The CDR3 DNA sequence: TGTGCCAGCTCACAGATGGGACAGATGGGAGATACGCAGTATTTT.

The CDR3 reads CASSRDRGLQETQYF. CDR3 DNA sequence: TGTGCCAGCAGCCGGGACAGGGGCCTCCAAGAGACCCAGTACTTC. V gene TRBV6-5 combines with J gene TRBJ2-5; 10 bases agree with TRBD1. CDR3 size: 15 residues. The germline V gene encodes CDR1 MNHEY and CDR2 SVGAGI. The V and J ends lost 6 bases and 1 base, in that order; junction bases with no gene match: 5.